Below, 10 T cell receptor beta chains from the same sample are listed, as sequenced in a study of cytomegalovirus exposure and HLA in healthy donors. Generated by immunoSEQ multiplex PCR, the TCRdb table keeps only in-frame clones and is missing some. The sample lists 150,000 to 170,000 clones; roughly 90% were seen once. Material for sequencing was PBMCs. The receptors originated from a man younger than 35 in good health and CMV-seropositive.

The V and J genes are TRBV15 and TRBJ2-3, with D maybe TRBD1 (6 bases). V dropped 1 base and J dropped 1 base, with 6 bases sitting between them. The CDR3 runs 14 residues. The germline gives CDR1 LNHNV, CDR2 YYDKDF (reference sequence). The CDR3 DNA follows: TGTGCCACCAGCAGAGGACAGGGCACAGATACGCAGTATTTT. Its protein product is CATSRGQGTDTQYF.

The CDR3 region has the DNA TGTGCCACGAGACAGGGGGTTGATGAAAAACTGTTTTTT. It yields the protein CATRQGVDEKLFF. V gene TRBV2 combines with J gene TRBJ1-4, with TRBD1 identical over 9 bases. CDR3 length equals 13 residues. After removal of 10 bases from V and 6 bases from J, the junction contained 6 bases not matched to a gene. Germline V lookup: CDR1 SNHLY, CDR2 FYNNEI.

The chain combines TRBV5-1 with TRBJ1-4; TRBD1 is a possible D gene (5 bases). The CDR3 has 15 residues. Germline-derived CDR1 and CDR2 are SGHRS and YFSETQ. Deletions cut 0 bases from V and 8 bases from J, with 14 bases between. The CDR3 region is CASSLADGAREKLFF. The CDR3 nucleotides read TGCGCCAGCAGCTTGGCCGATGGGGCTCGGGAAAAACTGTTTTTT. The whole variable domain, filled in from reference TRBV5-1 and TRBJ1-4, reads KAGVTQTPRYLIKTRGQQVTLSCSPISGHRSVSWYQQTPGQGLQFLFEYFSETQRNKGNFPGRFSGRQFSNSRSEMNVSTLELGDSALYLCASSLADGAREKLFFGSGTQLSVL.

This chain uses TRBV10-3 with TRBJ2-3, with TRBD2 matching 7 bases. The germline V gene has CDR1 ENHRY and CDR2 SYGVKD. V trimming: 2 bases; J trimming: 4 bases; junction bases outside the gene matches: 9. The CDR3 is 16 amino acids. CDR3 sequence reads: CAISEGRGGPSDTQYF. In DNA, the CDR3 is TGTGCCATCAGTGAGGGGAGGGGAGGGCCTTCAGATACGCAGTATTTT.

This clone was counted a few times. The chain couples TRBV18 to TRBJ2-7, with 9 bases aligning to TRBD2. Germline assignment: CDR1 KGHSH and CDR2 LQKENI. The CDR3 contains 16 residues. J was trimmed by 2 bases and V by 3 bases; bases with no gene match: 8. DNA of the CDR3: TGTGCCAGCTCACCGAAAAACTCTAGCGGGACCTACGAGCAGTACTTC. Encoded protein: CASSPKNSSGTYEQYF. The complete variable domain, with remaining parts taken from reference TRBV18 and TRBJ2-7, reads NAGVMQNPRHLVRRRGQEARLRCSPMKGHSHVYWYRQLPEEGLKFMVYLQKENIIDESGMPKERFSAEFPKEGPSILRIQQVVRGDSAAYFCASSPKNSSGTYEQYFGPGTRLTVT.

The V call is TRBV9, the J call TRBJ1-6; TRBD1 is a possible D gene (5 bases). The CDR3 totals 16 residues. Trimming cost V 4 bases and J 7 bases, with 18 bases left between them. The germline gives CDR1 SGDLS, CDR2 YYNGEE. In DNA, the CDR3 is TGTGCCAGCAGCCCATGGACATCGGTGGACAATTCACCCCTCCACTTT. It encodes CASSPWTSVDNSPLHF.

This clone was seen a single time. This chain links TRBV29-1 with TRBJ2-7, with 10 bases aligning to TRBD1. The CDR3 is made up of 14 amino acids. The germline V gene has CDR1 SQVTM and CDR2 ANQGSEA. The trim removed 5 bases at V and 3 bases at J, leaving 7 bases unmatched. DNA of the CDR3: TGCAGCGTTCCCGGGACAGGGGCCCTCTACGAGCAGTACTTC. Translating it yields CSVPGTGALYEQYF.

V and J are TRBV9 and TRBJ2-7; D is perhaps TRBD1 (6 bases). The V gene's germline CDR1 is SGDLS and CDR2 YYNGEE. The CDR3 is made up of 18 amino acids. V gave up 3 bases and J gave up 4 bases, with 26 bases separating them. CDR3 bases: TGTGCCAGCAGCGGACCGACGCGAGGACAGAGGACGGGTTACGAGCAGTACTTC. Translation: CASSGPTRGQRTGYEQYF.

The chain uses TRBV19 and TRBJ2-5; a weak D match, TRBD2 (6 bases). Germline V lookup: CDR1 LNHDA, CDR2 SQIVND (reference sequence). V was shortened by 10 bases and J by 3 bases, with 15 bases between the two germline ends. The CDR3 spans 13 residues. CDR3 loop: CATKEGGKETQYF. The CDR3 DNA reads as TGTGCCACTAAAGAAGGCGGGAAAGAGACCCAGTACTTC.

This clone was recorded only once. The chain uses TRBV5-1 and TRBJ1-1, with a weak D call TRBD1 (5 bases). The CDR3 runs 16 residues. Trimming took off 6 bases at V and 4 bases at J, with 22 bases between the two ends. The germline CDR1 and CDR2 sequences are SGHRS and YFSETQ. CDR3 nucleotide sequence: TGCGCCAGCACCCCCCTTGGGGCCGGGCGGAGCACTGAAGCTTTCTTT. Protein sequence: CASTPLGAGRSTEAFF. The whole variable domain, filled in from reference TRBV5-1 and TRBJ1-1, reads KAGVTQTPRYLIKTRGQQVTLSCSPISGHRSVSWYQQTPGQGLQFLFEYFSETQRNKGNFPGRFSGRQFSNSRSEMNVSTLELGDSALYLCASTPLGAGRSTEAFFGQGTRLTVV.